The source of this T cell receptor (beta chain) is a study of cytomegalovirus exposure and HLA in healthy donors. In germline, CDR1 is SEHNR, CDR2 FQNEAQ (reference sequence). The CDR3 is 11 amino acids. V shed 5 bases and J shed 5 bases, with 4 bases lying between them. Vbeta (60) and Jbeta (13) primers were used in the PCR. Using immunoSEQ multiplex PCR, the repertoire was profiled, and TCRdb retains in-frame clones only, with some absent. In the table there are 90,000 to 110,000 clones, just over 75% of which are singletons. This clone was detected once. This chain joins TRBV7-9 and TRBJ2-1; D ambiguous. The sequence was obtained from a man in his forties in good health and CMV-seropositive. Sequencing was carried out using PBMCs. The CDR3 bases are TGTGCCAGCAGCCGGGACAATGAGCAGTTCTTC. This codes for CASSRDNEQFF.